Following are 25 T cell receptor beta chains from one sample sequenced in a study of T-cell memory formation after mild COVID-19. A single record per CDR3 protein comes from TCRdb applying MiXCR to the 5' RACE reads. The sample shows tens of thousands of distinct CDR3 sequences, less than 15% of them seen only once. Sequenced input: PBMCs or a T cell subset sorted from them (not recorded which). The receptors shown here come from an adult woman who had mild COVID-19 (a few samples of this study predate the infection). Cell type and time point are not known.

The chain is built from TRBV12-3 or TRBV12-4 and TRBJ1-1; no clear D gene. This CDR3 is 13 amino acids long. The V end was cut by 5 bases, the J end by 6 bases, with 13 bases between. The CDR3 sequence is CASSPTGVAEAFF. The CDR3 DNA reads TGTGCCAGCAGTCCAACCGGGGTGGCTGAAGCTTTCTTT.

This clonotype has ten or more counts. V is TRBV20-1 and J is TRBJ2-1; 7 nucleotides align to TRBD2. Germline V gene lookup returns CDR1 DFQATT and CDR2 SNEGSKA (reference sequence). The V gene end was trimmed by 0 bases and the J gene end by 9 bases; junction bases not matched to a gene: 11. CDR3 length equals 15 residues. This chain's CDR3 is CSARDAGTTWGEQFF. CDR3 bases: TGCAGTGCTAGAGACGCCGGGACTACCTGGGGTGAGCAGTTCTTC.

This clonotype was recorded at least ten times. The chain uses TRBV20-1 and TRBJ2-1; D is perhaps TRBD2 (6 bases). Trimming left V 6 bases short and J 2 bases short, with 14 bases between. Germline V lookup: CDR1 DFQATT, CDR2 SNEGSKA (reference sequence). The CDR3 covers 14 residues. The CDR3 nucleotides are TGCAGTGCCGGGATTGGCGGGGCCTACAATGAGCAGTTCTTC. It yields the protein CSAGIGGAYNEQFF.

The chain links TRBV7-3 to TRBJ2-1, with D perhaps being TRBD1 or TRBD2 (8 bases each). V lost 2 bases to trimming and J lost 8 bases, with 22 bases between them. Germline CDR1 reads SGHTA; CDR2 reads FQGTGA. The CDR3 sequence is 17 residues long. The CDR3 DNA reads TGTGCCAGCAGCTTATCCTTGGGCGGGGGGACAGGAGATGAGCAGTTCTTC. It codes for CASSLSLGGGTGDEQFF. Looking up the rest from reference TRBV7-3 and TRBJ2-1 gives the full variable domain: GAGVSQTPSNKVTEKGKYVELRCDPISGHTALYWYRQSLGQGPEFLIYFQGTGAADDSGLPNDRFFAVRPEGSVSTLKIQRTERGDSAVYLCASSLSLGGGTGDEQFFGPGTRLTVL.

This clonotype appeared many times. The CDR3 nucleotides read TGTGCCAGCCACCCCATAGCGGCCCTCTACAATGAGCAGTTCTTC. It translates to CASHPIAALYNEQFF. V gene TRBV6-6 combines with J gene TRBJ2-1, with a weak D call TRBD2 (6 bases). V was cut by 8 bases and J by 3 bases, with 17 bases left in between. This CDR3 comprises 15 residues. CDR1 and CDR2 (germline): MNHNY, SVGAGI (reference sequence).

V gene TRBV10-3 combines with J gene TRBJ2-7, with 7 bases aligning to TRBD2. The CDR3 sequence is 17 residues long. CDR1 is ENHRY and CDR2 is SYGVKD in the germline V gene. Trimming removed 4 bases from V and 0 bases from J; junction bases left unmatched: 12. The CDR3 DNA sequence: TGTGCCATCAGTGGCGGGCTAGCGGATCGAAGCTCCTACGAGCAGTACTTC. Protein sequence: CAISGGLADRSSYEQYF.

In this sample, this clonotype turned up a few times. The rearrangement uses TRBV4-2 and TRBJ2-6; perhaps TRBD1 as D (6 bases). CDR1 and CDR2 (germline): LGHNA, YNFKEQ. The CDR3 is made up of 17 amino acids. V gave up 0 bases and J gave up 2 bases, with 11 bases separating them. CDR3 sequence reads: CASSQDLPGAGANVLTF. The CDR3 DNA reads TGTGCCAGCAGCCAAGATTTACCAGGGGCTGGGGCCAACGTCCTGACTTTC.

The CDR3 DNA reads as TGTGCCAGCAGCTTCGCTAATGAGCATGAGCAGTTCTTC. Amino acid sequence: CASSFANEHEQFF. The rearrangement joins TRBV7-3 to TRBJ2-1; D remains ambiguous. The germline V and J ends were trimmed by 3 bases and 8 bases, with 11 bases remaining between them. Germline V lookup: CDR1 SGHTA, CDR2 FQGTGA. CDR3 size: 13 residues.

This clonotype was detected a few times. This rearrangement joins TRBV7-6 to TRBJ2-2; tentative D call: TRBD1 (5 bases). The CDR3 consists of 15 residues. The germline V gene encodes CDR1 SGHVS and CDR2 FNYEAQ. Trimming removed 4 bases from V and 3 bases from J, with 12 bases in between. For the CDR3, the DNA is TGTGCCAGCAGCTCACCGGACATTTACACCGGGGAGCTGTTTTTT. Amino acid sequence: CASSSPDIYTGELFF. Using reference TRBV7-6 and TRBJ2-2 for the parts outside the CDR3, the full variable domain is GAGVSQSPRYKVTKRGQDVALRCDPISGHVSLYWYRQALGQGPEFLTYFNYEAQQDKSGLPNDRFSAERPEGSISTLTIQRTEQRDSAMYRCASSSPDIYTGELFFGEGSRLTVL.

This clonotype has at least ten counts. This sequence joins TRBV7-6 and TRBJ2-5, with no clear D. V gave up 1 base and J gave up 3 bases, with 6 bases separating them. The CDR3 totals 13 residues. Germline V gives CDR1 SGHVS, CDR2 FNYEAQ. This CDR3 reads CASSLEPEETQYF. The CDR3 DNA reads TGTGCCAGCAGCTTAGAGCCGGAAGAGACCCAGTACTTC.

The table lists this clonotype with a few counts. V is TRBV20-1 and J is TRBJ2-5; perhaps TRBD2 as D (6 bases). The CDR3 runs 15 residues. V dropped 0 bases and J dropped 4 bases, with 15 bases sitting between them. The V gene's germline CDR1 is DFQATT and CDR2 SNEGSKA (reference sequence). In DNA form, the CDR3 reads TGCAGTGCTAGAGATCTCTCGGGAGTGGGAGAGACCCAGTACTTC. This gives the protein CSARDLSGVGETQYF.

This clonotype appeared a few times. V usage is TRBV29-1 and J usage is TRBJ2-3, with 16 bases matching TRBD2. Trimming took 7 bases from V and 4 from J; bases not matched to a gene: 8. The CDR3 loop spans 16 amino acids. CDR1 and CDR2 from the germline V gene are SQVTM and ANQGSEA. CDR3 nucleotide sequence: TGCAGCGCCCAGGGACTAGCGGGGGGGCCGGCAGATACGCAGTATTTT. Its translation is CSAQGLAGGPADTQYF.

This clonotype came up a few times. V and J are TRBV5-1 and TRBJ2-3, with 13 positions matching TRBD2. V lost 6 bases, J lost 1 base, and 14 bases stayed unmatched. The CDR3 sequence is 19 residues long. Germline V CDR1 and CDR2: SGHRS, YFSETQ. The CDR3 DNA reads TGCGCCAGCACCTTCCTTAGGGGGACTAGCGGGACGGGCACAGATACGCAGTATTTT. It yields the protein CASTFLRGTSGTGTDTQYF.

This clonotype showed up just a few times. The V gene is TRBV6-2 or TRBV6-3, the J gene TRBJ2-7, with no clear D. The germline V gene encodes CDR1 MNHEY and CDR2 SVGEGT. The CDR3 runs to 14 residues. V was trimmed by 2 bases and J by 0 bases, leaving 8 bases between them. CDR3 amino acids: CASSYRQVSYEQYF. In DNA form, the CDR3 reads TGTGCCAGCAGTTACCGCCAGGTCTCCTACGAGCAGTACTTC.

This clonotype was seen only a few times. The chain recombines TRBV7-9 with TRBJ1-6, with TRBD1 as a possible D gene (5 bases). The CDR3 length is 16 residues. V was clipped by 2 bases and J by 0 bases, with 8 bases between them. CDR1 and CDR2 (germline): SEHNR, FQNEAQ (reference sequence). The CDR3 region has the DNA TGTGCCAGCAGCTTACCAGGGAGCTCCTATAATTCACCCCTCCACTTT. It is translated as CASSLPGSSYNSPLHF. Full variable domain (missing parts from reference TRBV7-9 and TRBJ1-6): DTGVSQNPRHKITKRGQNVTFRCDPISEHNRLYWYRQTLGQGPEFLTYFQNEAQLEKSRLLSDRFSAERPKGSFSTLEIQRTEQGDSAMYLCASSLPGSSYNSPLHFGNGTRLTVT.

This clonotype has only a few counts. This chain links TRBV12-3 or TRBV12-4 with TRBJ2-1, with 9 positions matching TRBD1. CDR3 length: 14 amino acids. Trimming took 5 bases from V and 9 from J; bases not matched to a gene: 8. As DNA, the CDR3 is TGTGCCAGCAGTAGACAGGGGGACGGTGGTGAGCAGTTCTTC. It specifies CASSRQGDGGEQFF.

V usage is TRBV25-1 and J usage is TRBJ2-3; TRBD2 aligns across 14 bases. V gave up 4 bases and J gave up 5 bases; unmatched junction bases: 8. The CDR3 covers 17 residues. The V gene's germline CDR1 is MGHDK and CDR2 SYGVNS. DNA for the CDR3: TGTGCCAGCAGTGCGGGGACTAGCGGGGGAGTCGGAGATACGCAGTATTTT. It codes for CASSAGTSGGVGDTQYF.

This clonotype was seen more than once but under ten times. The chain has TRBV27 and TRBJ2-7; D is uncertain. Germline assignment: CDR1 MNHEY and CDR2 SMNVEV (reference sequence). V shed 11 bases and J shed 2 bases, with 13 bases lying between them. The CDR3 runs 12 residues. CDR3 coding DNA: TGTGCCTCCGGGCTAGGCCCCTACGAGCAGTACTTC. Amino acid sequence: CASGLGPYEQYF.

There are a few counts of this clonotype. This sequence joins TRBV12-3 or TRBV12-4 and TRBJ2-3; D might be TRBD1 or TRBD2, each matching 5 bases. The CDR3 length is 13 residues. The V and J ends lost 6 bases and 5 bases respectively, with 12 bases between them. This CDR3 reads CASSPERGDTQYF. CDR3 sequence (DNA): TGTGCCAGCAGCCCTGAGAGGGGAGATACGCAGTATTTT.

This clonotype was seen a few times. This CDR3 fails to terminate in the conserved phenylalanine or tryptophan, so it likely reflects a read error. It is unclear where the CDR3 begins or ends on the DNA, so no DNA is shown, and the CDR3 is as TCRdb lists it. V usage is TRBV4-1 and J usage is TRBJ2-4; the table names TRBD2, a call not compared with the DNA. The CDR3 is 14 amino acids long, termini counted. Germline assignment: CDR1 MGHRA and CDR2 YSYEKL. The CDR3 loop is CASSQDRQGSLWYL.

The genes are TRBV15 and TRBJ1-2; no firm D call. This CDR3 spans 13 amino acids. Germline loops: CDR1 LNHNV, CDR2 YYDKDF (reference sequence). V dropped 6 bases and J dropped 6 bases, with 14 bases sitting between them. This chain's CDR3 is CATRALIGDGYTF. The CDR3 DNA reads as TGTGCCACCAGGGCCCTCATCGGGGATGGCTACACCTTC.

This clonotype was seen many times. The chain has TRBV6-6 and TRBJ2-1, with TRBD2 matching over 12 bases. With 6 bases clipped from V and 2 bases from J, the junction kept 5 bases outside the gene matches. The CDR3 sequence is 16 residues long. The germline V gene has CDR1 MNHNY and CDR2 SVGAGI (reference sequence). Here the CDR3 reads CASSLTSGRTYNEQFF. The CDR3, as DNA: TGTGCCAGCAGCCTTACTAGCGGGAGGACCTACAATGAGCAGTTCTTC.

This clonotype was recorded a few times. This chain links TRBV10-3 with TRBJ2-1; D is possibly TRBD1 (5 bases). The V gene's germline CDR1 is ENHRY and CDR2 SYGVKD. CDR3 length: 16 residues. V was trimmed by 0 bases and J by 1 base, leaving 10 bases between them. This CDR3 reads CAISESLTDSYNEQFF. CDR3 sequence (DNA): TGTGCCATCAGTGAGTCGTTGACAGATTCCTACAATGAGCAGTTCTTC.

Only a few counts were recorded for this clonotype. This chain uses TRBV23-1 with TRBJ2-1, with 10 bases matching TRBD1. TRBV23-1 is an ORF; its function is uncertain. This CDR3 contains 17 residues. V was pared by 2 bases and J by 3 bases, with 7 bases of the junction left unmatched. DNA for the CDR3: TGCGCCAGCAGTCAAAGGGGGACAGGGGCCGGCTACAATGAGCAGTTCTTC. It translates to CASSQRGTGAGYNEQFF.

This clonotype was found a few times. This chain uses TRBV15 with TRBJ2-3, with 7 nucleotides matching TRBD2. Germline V gives CDR1 LNHNV, CDR2 YYDKDF (reference sequence). The junction had 11 bases not matched to a gene; V was cut back by 5 bases and J by 3 bases. The CDR3 consists of 16 residues. CDR3: CATSRESGIGTDTQYF. For the CDR3, the DNA is TGTGCCACCAGCCGGGAGAGCGGGATAGGTACAGATACGCAGTATTTT.